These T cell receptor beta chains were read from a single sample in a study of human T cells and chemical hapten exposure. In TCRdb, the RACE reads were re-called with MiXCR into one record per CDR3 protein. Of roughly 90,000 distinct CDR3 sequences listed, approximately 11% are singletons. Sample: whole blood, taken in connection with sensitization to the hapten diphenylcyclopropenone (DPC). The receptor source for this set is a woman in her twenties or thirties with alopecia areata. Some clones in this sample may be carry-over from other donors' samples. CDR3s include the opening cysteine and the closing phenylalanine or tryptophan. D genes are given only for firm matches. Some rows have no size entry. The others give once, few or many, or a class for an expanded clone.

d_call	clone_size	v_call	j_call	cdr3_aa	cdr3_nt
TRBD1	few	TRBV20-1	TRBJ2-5	CSAQLPTGAEGTQYF	TGCAGTGCCCAGCTCCCGACAGGGGCCGAAGGGACCCAGTACTTC
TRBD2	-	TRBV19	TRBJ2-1	CASSIEGSGKTYNEQFF	TGTGCCAGTAGTATAGAGGGTAGCGGGAAGACCTACAATGAGCAGTTCTTC
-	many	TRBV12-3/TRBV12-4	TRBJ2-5	CASGHPETQYF	TGTGCCAGCGGACACCCAGAGACCCAGTACTTC
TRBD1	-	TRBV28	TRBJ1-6	CASRETGEVSPLHF	TGTGCCAGCAGGGAGACAGGGGAGGTTTCACCCCTCCACTTT
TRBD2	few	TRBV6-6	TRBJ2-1	CASRKAIGLAGGPSYNEQFF	TGTGCCAGCAGAAAGGCGATAGGGCTAGCGGGGGGTCCGTCCTACAATGAGCAGTTCTTC
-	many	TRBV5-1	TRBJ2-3	CASSLRGEGTDTQYF	TGCGCCAGCAGCTTGAGAGGGGAGGGCACAGATACGCAGTATTTT
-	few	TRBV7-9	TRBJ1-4	CASSAPCLVAKNEKLFF	TGTGCCAGCAGCGCTCCCTGTCTGGTAGCCAAAAATGAAAAACTGTTTTTT
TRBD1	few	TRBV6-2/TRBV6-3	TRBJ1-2	CASSYSLRDSQNGYTF	TGTGCCAGCAGTTACTCCCTGCGGGACAGCCAGAATGGCTACACCTTC
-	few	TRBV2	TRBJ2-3	CASSYEAPTDTQYF	TGTGCCAGCAGTTACGAGGCGCCTACGGATACGCAGTATTTT
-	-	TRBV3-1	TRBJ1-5	CASSQDTLSQPQHF	TGTGCCAGCAGCCAAGACACTTTGAGTCAGCCCCAGCATTTT
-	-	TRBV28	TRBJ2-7	CASSFSGHKYF	TGTGCCAGCAGTTTTTCCGGGCATAAGTACTTC
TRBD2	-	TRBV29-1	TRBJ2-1	CSVGGTSPHEQFF	TGCAGCGTTGGGGGGACTAGTCCACATGAGCAGTTCTTC
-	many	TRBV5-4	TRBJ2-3	CASSLGHTNTDTQYF	TGTGCCAGCAGCTTGGGTCACACCAACACAGATACGCAGTATTTT
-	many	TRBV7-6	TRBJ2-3	CASSSGIRSGDTQYF	TGTGCCAGCAGCTCAGGCATCCGTTCAGGGGATACGCAGTATTTT
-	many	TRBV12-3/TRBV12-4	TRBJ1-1	CASSFRVAEAFF	TGTGCCAGCAGTTTCAGGGTTGCTGAAGCTTTCTTT
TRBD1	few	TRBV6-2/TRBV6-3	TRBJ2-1	CASSYLGWTGVHEQFF	TGTGCCAGCAGTTACTTAGGGTGGACAGGGGTACATGAGCAGTTCTTC
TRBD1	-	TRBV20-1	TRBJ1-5	CSASPTGGNQPQHF	TGCAGTGCTAGCCCGACAGGGGGCAATCAGCCCCAGCATTTT
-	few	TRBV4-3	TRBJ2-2	CASSQDRKGGTGELFF	TGCGCCAGCAGCCAAGATCGGAAGGGGGGCACCGGGGAGCTGTTTTTT
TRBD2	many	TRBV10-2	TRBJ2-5	CASTGRPAGGLETQYF	TGCGCCAGCACCGGTCGGCCAGCGGGGGGGCTAGAGACCCAGTACTTC
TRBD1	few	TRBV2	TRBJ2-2	CASSAGTGAGELFF	TGTGCCAGCAGTGCCGGGACAGGGGCCGGGGAGCTGTTTTTT
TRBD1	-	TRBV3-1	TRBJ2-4	CASSRRDRQNIQYF	TGTGCCAGCAGCCGCCGGGACAGGCAAAACATTCAGTACTTC
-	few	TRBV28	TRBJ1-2	CASSLGQRTYGYTF	TGTGCCAGCAGTTTGGGGCAGCGGACCTATGGCTACACCTTC
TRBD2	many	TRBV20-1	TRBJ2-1	CSANGLAGHNEQFF	TGCAGTGCTAACGGACTAGCGGGACACAATGAGCAGTTCTTC
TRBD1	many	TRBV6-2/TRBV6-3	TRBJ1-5	CASRPSGGSGQPQHF	TGTGCCAGCAGACCATCAGGGGGCAGCGGTCAGCCCCAGCATTTT
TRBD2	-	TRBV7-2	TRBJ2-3	CASSALAGVLPSTQYF	TGTGCCAGCAGCGCACTAGCGGGGGTGCTGCCAAGTACGCAGTATTTT
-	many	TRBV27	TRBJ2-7	CASSLSRTTGEQYF	TGTGCCAGCAGTTTATCGAGGACTACAGGCGAGCAGTACTTC
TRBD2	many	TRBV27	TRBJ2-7	CASSRVGGFGYEQYF	TGTGCCAGCAGTCGAGTGGGGGGGTTTGGGTACGAGCAGTACTTC
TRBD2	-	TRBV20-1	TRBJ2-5	CSANVAGDFQETQYF	TGCAGTGCAAACGTAGCGGGAGACTTCCAAGAGACCCAGTACTTC
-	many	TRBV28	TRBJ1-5	CASTEWRDQPQHF	TGTGCCAGCACCGAGTGGAGGGATCAGCCCCAGCATTTT
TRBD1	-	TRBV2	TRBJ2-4	CASRETGGNIQYF	TGTGCCAGCAGGGAGACAGGGGGCAACATTCAGTACTTC
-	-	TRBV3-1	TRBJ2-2	CASSQDRGAAIF	TGTGCCAGCAGCCAAGATCGAGGAGCGGCGATTTTT
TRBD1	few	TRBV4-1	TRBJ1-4	CASSPRTGLNEKLFF	TGCGCCAGCAGCCCGAGGACAGGGCTTAATGAAAAACTGTTTTTT
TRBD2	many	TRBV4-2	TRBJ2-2	CASSPPAGDHGELFF	TGTGCCAGCAGCCCACCTGCGGGAGACCACGGGGAGCTGTTTTTT
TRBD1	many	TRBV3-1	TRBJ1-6	CASSLRQGQWNSPLHF	TGTGCCAGCAGCCTCCGACAGGGGCAGTGGAATTCACCCCTCCACTTT
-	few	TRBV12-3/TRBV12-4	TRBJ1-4	CASSLRGVGEKLFF	TGTGCCAGCAGTTTGAGGGGGGTTGGCGAAAAACTGTTTTTT
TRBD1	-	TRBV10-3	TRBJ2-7	CAISESRTGAHEQYF	TGTGCCATCAGTGAGTCGAGGACAGGGGCACACGAGCAGTACTTC
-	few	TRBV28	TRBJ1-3	CATTGSGNTIYF	TGTGCCACCACAGGGTCTGGAAACACCATATATTTT
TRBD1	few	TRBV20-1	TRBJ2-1	CSASVGGGSYNEQFF	TGCAGTGCTAGTGTAGGGGGCGGTTCCTACAATGAGCAGTTCTTC
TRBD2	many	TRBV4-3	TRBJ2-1	CASSQEAGGIYNEQFF	TGCGCCAGCAGCCAAGAGGCGGGAGGAATCTACAATGAGCAGTTCTTC
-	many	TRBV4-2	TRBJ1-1	CASSQLGKDTEAFF	TGTGCCAGCAGCCAATTGGGGAAAGACACTGAAGCTTTCTTT
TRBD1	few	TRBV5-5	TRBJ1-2	CASSLAPTGDGYTF	TGTGCCAGCAGCTTAGCTCCGACAGGGGATGGCTACACCTTC